These 24 T cell receptor beta chains share one sample of origin, sequenced in a study of identical twins (dated by TCRdb to the mid-2010s). The library relied on 5' RACE. The run used an Illumina HiSeq 2000. TCRdb's own reprocessing of the public reads used fastp at Q25 and MiXCR and kept productive beta chains. Each CDR3 protein appears once, grouped with its most common genes and DNA. The sample table contains around 95,000 distinct CDR3 sequences; only one count was recorded for about 5.6% of them. The ten largest clonotypes hold roughly 12% of the sample. The source material was memory T cells sorted from blood. According to the study, the label for this sample's cell subset or site signals: CD45RO+ enriched T cells. Every receptor here comes from a woman between 45 and 60 years old in good health.

This clonotype was recorded a few times. The chain links TRBV15 to TRBJ2-2, with TRBD2 as a possible D gene (6 bases). Germline CDR1 reads LNHNV; CDR2 reads YYDKDF (reference sequence). The germline V and J ends were trimmed by 0 bases and 3 bases, with 11 bases remaining between them. The CDR3 has 16 amino acids. CDR3 in amino acids: CATSRDRGGHTGELFF. CDR3 DNA sequence: TGTGCCACCAGCAGAGATAGGGGAGGACACACCGGGGAGCTGTTTTTT. The whole variable domain, remainder taken from reference TRBV15 and TRBJ2-2, is DAMVIQNPRYQVTQFGKPVTLSCSQTLNHNVMYWYQQKSSQAPKLLFHYYDKDFNNEADTPDNFQSRRPNTSFCFLDIRSPGLGDTAMYLCATSRDRGGHTGELFFGEGSRLTVL.

This chain uses TRBV6-5 with TRBJ2-7; D gene uncertain. The CDR3 runs to 14 residues. The V gene's germline CDR1 is MNHEY and CDR2 SVGAGI. V dropped 6 bases and J dropped 5 bases, with 17 bases sitting between them. The CDR3 sequence: CASSYASGPDEQYF. In DNA form, the CDR3 reads TGTGCCAGCAGCTACGCGTCTGGACCAGACGAGCAGTACTTC.

The table lists this clonotype with many counts. This sequence joins TRBV20-1 and TRBJ1-5; 11 nucleotides line up with TRBD1. The length of the CDR3 is 16 residues. The germline V gene has CDR1 DFQATT and CDR2 SNEGSKA (reference sequence). With V trimmed by 3 bases and J by 5 bases, 9 bases remained unmatched. CDR3 DNA sequence: TGCAGTGCTAGTTCCGGGACAGGGGGAGGCCATCAGCCCCAGCATTTT. Protein sequence: CSASSGTGGGHQPQHF.

This clonotype appeared many times. CDR3 in amino acids: CASSLVANYGYTF. DNA of the CDR3: TGTGCCAGCAGTCTTGTGGCTAACTATGGCTACACCTTC. The J gene is TRBJ1-2, the V gene TRBV12-3 or TRBV12-4; D is unclear. V lost 5 bases, J lost 0 bases, and 7 bases lay in between. The CDR3 contains 13 residues.

The chain joins TRBV27 to TRBJ2-6; a weak D match, TRBD1 (5 bases). The CDR3 consists of 17 residues. Germline V gives CDR1 MNHEY, CDR2 SMNVEV (reference sequence). V was shortened by 6 bases and J by 2 bases, with 17 bases between the two germline ends. CDR3 region: CASRPPFGAPGANVLTF. CDR3 bases: TGTGCCAGCAGGCCCCCCTTTGGGGCTCCTGGGGCCAACGTCCTGACTTTC.

This clonotype has a count of ten or more. V gene TRBV27 combines with J gene TRBJ1-6; D uncertain. Trimming stripped 10 bases from V and 11 bases from J, with 18 bases between. The CDR3 sequence is 13 residues long. The germline V gene has CDR1 MNHEY and CDR2 SMNVEV (reference sequence). CDR3 DNA: TGTGCCACCGGTGAAAGGGCCCAGACACCCCTCCACTTT. This translates into CATGERAQTPLHF.

This clonotype was found many times. The gene calls are TRBV5-1 and TRBJ2-2; D possibly uses TRBD1 or TRBD2 (5 bases each). The CDR3 totals 15 residues. The germline V gene has CDR1 SGHRS and CDR2 YFSETQ. Trimming cost V 5 bases and J 0 bases, with 11 bases left between them. CDR3 sequence (DNA): TGCGCCAGCAGTTTCCGGGACGCGAACACCGGGGAGCTGTTTTTT. Its translation is CASSFRDANTGELFF.

This clonotype showed up just a few times. Here the CDR3 reads CAGYGGPVSAGELFF. CDR3 bases: TGTGCCGGGTATGGGGGACCAGTCTCTGCCGGGGAGCTGTTTTTT. The chain joins TRBV30 to TRBJ2-2, with D possibly called TRBD1 or TRBD2 (5 bases each). Germline assignment: CDR1 GTSNPN and CDR2 SVGIG (reference sequence). The CDR3 is 15 amino acids. The germline V and J ends were trimmed by 8 bases and 6 bases, with 22 bases remaining between them.

The chain recombines TRBV20-1 with TRBJ2-5; D unresolved. The length of the CDR3 is 11 residues. The V end was cut by 5 bases, the J end by 5 bases, with 9 bases between. CDR1 is DFQATT, CDR2 SNEGSKA, per germline (reference sequence). The CDR3 DNA reads as TGCAGTGCTCCAGCGCCGGAGACCCAGTACTTC. Translated, it gives CSAPAPETQYF.

At least ten counts were recorded for this clonotype. V gene TRBV30 combines with J gene TRBJ1-3; 7 bases fit TRBD1. With V trimmed by 5 bases and J by 0 bases, 7 bases remained unmatched. Germline V CDR1 and CDR2: GTSNPN, SVGIG (reference sequence). The CDR3 consists of 15 residues. CDR3 region: CAWQKDRISGNTIYF. CDR3 DNA sequence: TGTGCCTGGCAAAAGGACAGGATCTCTGGAAACACCATATATTTT.

This clonotype came up many times. The rearrangement links TRBV20-1 to TRBJ2-7; D might be TRBD1 or TRBD2, each matching 5 bases. V lost 6 bases to trimming and J lost 7 bases, with 16 bases between them. The germline gives CDR1 DFQATT, CDR2 SNEGSKA (reference sequence). This CDR3 is 12 amino acids long. CDR3 residues: CSANLGPGEQYF. The DNA of the CDR3 is TGCAGTGCAAATCTGGGGCCGGGGGAGCAGTACTTC.

This clonotype was observed a handful of times. V gene TRBV3-1 combines with J gene TRBJ1-1; D may be TRBD1 (5 bases). Trimming took 7 bases from V and 0 from J, leaving 12 bases between them. CDR1 and CDR2 (germline): LGHDT, YNNKEL (reference sequence). The CDR3 is made up of 14 amino acids. CDR3 sequence reads: CASTSGLMNTEAFF. Written as DNA, the CDR3 is TGTGCCAGCACCTCGGGACTGATGAACACTGAAGCTTTCTTT.

This clonotype was counted at least ten times. CDR3 region: CASSLYGTGGGGELFF. In DNA form, the CDR3 reads TGTGCCAGCAGTTTATACGGGACAGGAGGCGGCGGGGAGCTGTTTTTT. The genes are TRBV27 and TRBJ2-2; 8 bases are a match to TRBD1. Germline V gene lookup returns CDR1 MNHEY and CDR2 SMNVEV (reference sequence). The CDR3 is 16 amino acids. The trim removed 1 base at V and 7 bases at J, leaving 8 bases unmatched.

The gene calls are TRBV18 and TRBJ1-1; D is uncertain. CDR1 is KGHSH, CDR2 LQKENI, per germline. Trimming took 6 bases from V and 0 from J, leaving 2 bases between them. CDR3 length: 11 residues. The CDR3 is CASSMNTEAFF. The CDR3 region has the DNA TGTGCCAGCTCGATGAACACTGAAGCTTTCTTT.

This clonotype was seen repeatedly, ten times or more. The gene calls are TRBV7-9 and TRBJ1-1, with D hard to call. Germline CDR1 is SEHNR and CDR2 is FQNEAQ (reference sequence). Deletions cut 6 bases from V and 6 bases from J, with 14 bases between. The CDR3 loop spans 13 amino acids. CDR3: CASRWIVDPEAFF. The CDR3 coding sequence is TGTGCCAGCAGATGGATAGTGGATCCTGAAGCTTTCTTT.

This clonotype was counted at least ten times. The CDR3 is CASSFGGKAFF. Here the CDR3 DNA reads TGTGCCAGCAGTTTTGGGGGAAAAGCTTTCTTT. The chain uses TRBV12-3 or TRBV12-4 and TRBJ1-1; possibly TRBD1 for D (5 bases). The CDR3 consists of 11 residues. Trimming took 3 bases from V and 9 from J, leaving 8 bases between them.

The table lists this clonotype with many counts. The chain carries TRBV5-1 and TRBJ1-2; 9 nucleotides match TRBD1. Trimming removed 0 bases from V and 3 bases from J; junction bases left unmatched: 0. This CDR3 spans 14 amino acids. From germline, CDR1 is SGHRS and CDR2 YFSETQ. CDR3 bases: TGCGCCAGCAGCTTGGGACAGGGGGACTATGGCTACACCTTC. Translated: CASSLGQGDYGYTF. The full variable domain, in which reference TRBV5-1 and TRBJ1-2 provide the parts outside the CDR3, is KAGVTQTPRYLIKTRGQQVTLSCSPISGHRSVSWYQQTPGQGLQFLFEYFSETQRNKGNFPGRFSGRQFSNSRSEMNVSTLELGDSALYLCASSLGQGDYGYTFGSGTRLTVV.

This clonotype has more than one count but fewer than ten. The V call is TRBV3-1, the J call TRBJ1-2, with 9 bases fitting TRBD1. CDR3 length equals 15 residues. CDR1 is LGHDT, CDR2 YNNKEL, per germline (reference sequence). V lost 1 base, J lost 3 bases, and 3 bases stayed unmatched. This CDR3 is CASSQGTGGYYGYTF. In DNA, the CDR3 is TGTGCCAGCAGCCAAGGAACAGGGGGCTACTATGGCTACACCTTC.

This clonotype was seen ten or more times. This chain joins TRBV6-5 and TRBJ1-1; D possibly corresponds to TRBD1 (5 bases). In germline, CDR1 is MNHEY, CDR2 SVGAGI. Trimming cost V 7 bases and J 3 bases, with 9 bases left between them. CDR3 length equals 12 residues. CDR3 in amino acids: CASMAGDTEAFF. DNA of the CDR3: TGTGCCAGCATGGCGGGGGACACTGAAGCTTTCTTT.

Many counts were recorded for this clonotype. This chain joins TRBV5-1 and TRBJ2-6; no reliable D call. Germline CDR1 and CDR2: SGHRS and YFSETQ. The CDR3 has 16 amino acids. V was trimmed by 0 bases and J by 0 bases, leaving 7 bases between them. CDR3 nucleotide sequence: TGCGCCAGCAGCTTGGGCCAAACCTCTGGGGCCAACGTCCTGACTTTC. Translated: CASSLGQTSGANVLTF.

This clonotype came up many times. The chain links TRBV20-1 to TRBJ2-1; perhaps TRBD2 as D (6 bases). CDR3 length equals 16 residues. CDR1 DFQATT and CDR2 SNEGSKA come from the germline V gene (reference sequence). V was clipped by 6 bases and J by 0 bases, with 18 bases between them. CDR3 nucleotide sequence: TGCAGTGCAGTGGGAGGATTATCGAGCTCCTACAATGAGCAGTTCTTC. This encodes CSAVGGLSSSYNEQFF.

Many counts were recorded for this clonotype. This CDR3 is CSVRDNFNQPQHF. CDR3 DNA: TGCAGCGTTAGGGACAATTTCAATCAGCCCCAGCATTTT. The chain is built from TRBV29-1 and TRBJ1-5; a weak D match, TRBD1 (6 bases). Germline V lookup: CDR1 SQVTM, CDR2 ANQGSEA. The CDR3 consists of 13 residues. V was cut by 5 bases and J by 3 bases, with 11 bases left in between.

This clonotype was observed at least ten times. V usage is TRBV19 and J usage is TRBJ1-1; TRBD1 might be the D (5 bases). There are 14 residues in the CDR3. Germline V lookup: CDR1 LNHDA, CDR2 SQIVND (reference sequence). Trimming pared 8 bases from V and 0 bases from J, leaving 13 bases between. CDR3 residues: CASVGGILNTEAFF. CDR3 in DNA: TGTGCCAGTGTTGGGGGGATTTTGAACACTGAAGCTTTCTTT.

This clonotype appeared many times. The chain recombines TRBV20-1 with TRBJ2-5; D might be TRBD2 (6 bases). V dropped 0 bases and J dropped 3 bases, with 20 bases sitting between them. Per the germline V gene, CDR1 is DFQATT and CDR2 is SNEGSKA (reference sequence). CDR3 length equals 17 residues. DNA of the CDR3: TGCAGTGCTAGAGATGGCGGGGCTCCCTCGAGAAAAGAGACCCAGTACTTC. Amino acid sequence: CSARDGGAPSRKETQYF.